These T cell receptor beta chains were read from a single sample in a study of OX40 agonist ivuxolimab in advanced cancers. Only in-frame clones appear in the TCRdb table, and some are missing; sequencing was by immunoSEQ multiplex PCR. The sample shows 60,000 to 100,000 clones, under 90% of them seen only once. Sequences were derived from CD4+ or CD8+ T cells sorted from blood, sampled in a trial of the OX40 agonist ivuxolimab. The receptors come from an adult with an advanced solid tumor such as melanoma, head and neck, liver or kidney cancer. Each CDR3 is given with its conserved first and last residue. Fields, in order: CDR3 protein, V gene, clone size, J gene. Clone size, where shown, is once, few, many, or a class for clones that have expanded.

CASSKTANVGQATQYF	TRBV9	once	TRBJ2-5
CASSRVGQGSFYGYTF	TRBV28	-	TRBJ1-2
CASSLITAGELFF	TRBV5-4	-	TRBJ2-2
CSVDSRVGNTIYF	TRBV29-1	-	TRBJ1-3
CASSPETGLYEQYF	TRBV18	-	TRBJ2-7
CASRHDPNSPLHF	TRBV6-6	few	TRBJ1-6
CASSDPYRKTYGYTF	TRBV21-1	-	TRBJ1-2
CASSLESGRGYTF	TRBV7-8	-	TRBJ1-2
CASSIQGANTYGYTF	TRBV19	-	TRBJ1-2
CASSYRTGITLDTQYF	TRBV7-8	-	TRBJ2-3
CASSSGAGELFF	TRBV7-8	-	TRBJ2-2
CASSSAGSNVLTF	TRBV7-3	-	TRBJ2-6
CASSDSMRSSGNVGEQFF	TRBV6-4	-	TRBJ2-1
CASSLEPGLGVYEQYF	TRBV11-2	-	TRBJ2-7
CASSSRGGTANYGYTF	TRBV19	-	TRBJ1-2
CASSRDRGSPLHF	TRBV6-5	-	TRBJ1-6
CASSPPHGGSTEAFF	TRBV18	once	TRBJ1-1
CASSGALEGLAYF	TRBV5-4	once	TRBJ2-7
CASSLMQGLENEQFF	TRBV7-8	few	TRBJ2-1
CASSGDRSSGNTIYF	TRBV9	-	TRBJ1-3
CASTWGSGRHNEQFF	TRBV19	-	TRBJ2-1
CASSSDSYEQYF	TRBV5-4	-	TRBJ2-7
CASSVRTGDNIQYF	TRBV6-1	-	TRBJ2-4
CASSLNIPHEKLFF	TRBV5-1	-	TRBJ1-4
CASSLEPAGPAPF	TRBV11-2	-	TRBJ2-7
CASSPTGRFTEAFF	TRBV7-8	-	TRBJ1-1
CSASYSAFF	TRBV20-1	-	TRBJ1-1
CASSPGVETQYF	TRBV18	few	TRBJ2-5
CASSFHGGENIQYF	TRBV7-8	-	TRBJ2-4
CSVTGVRYEQYF	TRBV29-1	-	TRBJ2-7
CASQSGNMNTEAFF	TRBV25-1	-	TRBJ1-1
CASPGTKRNEQFF	TRBV7-9	-	TRBJ2-1
CASSDRDRIYNYGYTF	TRBV19	once	TRBJ1-2
CATRVGGGPYEQYF	TRBV5-1	-	TRBJ2-7
CATSRDLYWTTGVAYEQYF	TRBV15	once	TRBJ2-7
CASVLAGGNQPQHF	TRBV6-6	-	TRBJ1-5
CASSLEGQSHQWTYF	TRBV5-1	once	TRBJ2-5
CASSPLDGYGYTF	TRBV28	-	TRBJ1-2
CAISRSVEQYF	TRBV10-3	-	TRBJ2-7
CASSPGPSSGNTIYF	TRBV18	-	TRBJ1-3
CASSTSGQSNQPQHF	TRBV7-3	-	TRBJ1-5
CASSGRNTRFAKYF	TRBV6-1	-	TRBJ2-4
CASKDLSIGTGELFF	TRBV10-2	-	TRBJ2-2
CASSESATASYEQYF	TRBV10-2	-	TRBJ2-7
CASSPRPLTGETQYF	TRBV18	once	TRBJ2-5
CASSYRNTEAFF	TRBV6-5	-	TRBJ1-1
CASTPQGVAGETQYF	TRBV2	-	TRBJ2-5
CASSLDAGGTEKLFF	TRBV7-6	once	TRBJ1-4
CAISESGQGFTEAFF	TRBV10-3	-	TRBJ1-1
CSVPQGNEQFF	TRBV20-1	-	TRBJ2-1
CAWSGGGRKDTQYF	TRBV30	-	TRBJ2-3
CASSHNRDPRGYTF	TRBV7-8	-	TRBJ1-2
CASSPSWNTEAFF	TRBV7-2	once	TRBJ1-1
CASSLRTEYNEQFF	TRBV5-1	-	TRBJ2-1
CASSQDFWTGGEAFF	TRBV4-1	once	TRBJ1-1